The 15 T cell receptor beta chains given below trace back to one sample, sequenced in a study of identical twins. MiXCR, run by TCRdb on the 5' RACE reads, gives a single entry per CDR3 protein. The sample contains about 330,000 distinct CDR3 sequences, about 12% of which appear only once. This same sample was also part of a study on yellow fever vaccine responses in identical twins.

Sequences were obtained from CD8+ T cells sorted from blood. These TCRs come from a woman between 18 and 29 years old in good health.

With respect to this clonotype: The junction differs from germline at one of its ends, possibly a read error. The V call is TRBV3-1, the J call TRBJ2-5; 7 bases map to TRBD2. This CDR3 spans 18 amino acids. Looked up from germline, CDR1 is LGHDT and CDR2 is YNNKEL (reference sequence). The DNA of the CDR3 is TGTGCCAGCTGCCAAGATCTAGGGCTAGCGGACTTCCAAGAGACCCAGTACTTC. Its translation is CASCQDLGLADFQETQYF.

The chain carries TRBV9 and TRBJ2-1, with D perhaps matching TRBD1 (5 bases). Germline loops: CDR1 SGDLS, CDR2 YYNGEE. Deletions cut 3 bases from V and 2 bases from J, with 15 bases between. The CDR3 runs 16 residues. The CDR3 region has the DNA TGTGCCAGCAGCGCGAGGCTGCAGGGCCCCTACAATGAGCAGTTCTTC. This gives the protein CASSARLQGPYNEQFF.

This clonotype was detected only a few times. The chain links TRBV6-2 or TRBV6-3 to TRBJ2-7; D possibly corresponds to TRBD1 (6 bases). Germline lookup yields CDR1 MNHEY and CDR2 SVGEGT. This CDR3 is 15 amino acids long. Trimming left V 0 bases short and J 4 bases short, with 13 bases between. CDR3 protein: CASSYSTARGYEQYV. The CDR3 DNA sequence: TGTGCCAGCAGTTACTCGACGGCCAGGGGATACGAGCAGTACGTC.

CDR3 sequence: CASSPGGFWRLNTEAFF. CDR3 DNA sequence: TGTGCCAGCAGCCCAGGGGGGTTTTGGAGGTTAAACACTGAAGCTTTCTTT. This rearrangement joins TRBV7-2 to TRBJ1-1; TRBD1 matches 7 bases. The ends lost 5 bases at V and 2 bases at J; junction bases unmatched: 14. The germline V gene encodes CDR1 SGHTA and CDR2 FQGNSA. The CDR3 has 17 residues.

This clonotype was picked up a small number of times. The chain combines TRBV7-8 with TRBJ2-7; the match to TRBD2 covers 8 bases. Germline V gives CDR1 SGHVS, CDR2 FQNEAQ. V lost 1 base to trimming and J lost 1 base; unmatched junction nucleotides: 6. This CDR3 has 16 amino acids. CDR3 in DNA: TGTGCCAGCAGCTTAGGCGGGGGGAGTCGGTCCTACGAGCAGTACGTC. This codes for CASSLGGGSRSYEQYV.

This chain uses TRBV4-1 with TRBJ2-1; weak D call: TRBD2 (6 bases). The ends were cut back, 6 bases at V and 8 bases at J, with 14 bases in the middle. There are 13 residues in the CDR3. Germline V CDR1 and CDR2: MGHRA, YSYEKL. The CDR3 DNA follows: TGCGCCAGCAGGCATGGAGGGTTGGATGAGCAGTTCTTC. It encodes CASRHGGLDEQFF.

V is TRBV27 and J is TRBJ2-7, with TRBD2 identical over 9 bases. CDR3 length equals 13 residues. Germline loops: CDR1 MNHEY, CDR2 SMNVEV (reference sequence). V lost 8 bases and J lost 11; bases outside the gene matches: 13. The DNA for the CDR3 is TGTGCCAGCGGAGCGGGAGGTAGGCGGTGGGAGTACTTC. Its translation is CASGAGGRRWEYF.

The chain uses TRBV10-2 and TRBJ1-1; 7 nucleotides line up with TRBD1. Germline lookup yields CDR1 WSHSY and CDR2 SAAADI. The V gene end was trimmed by 7 bases and the J gene end by 4 bases; junction bases not matched to a gene: 6. This CDR3 region has 13 residues. The CDR3: CASTRDSATEAFF. As DNA, the CDR3 is TGCGCCAGCACTCGGGACAGTGCCACTGAAGCTTTCTTT.

The rearrangement uses TRBV29-1 and TRBJ2-1; unclear D gene. CDR3 size: 13 residues. Trimming shortened V by 7 bases and J by 7 bases, and 17 bases separated the two germline ends. Germline loops: CDR1 SQVTM, CDR2 ANQGSEA. The CDR3 loop is CSAAGYDTNEQFF. Here the CDR3 DNA reads TGCAGCGCGGCCGGGTACGATACTAATGAGCAGTTCTTC.

This clonotype was picked up many times. CDR3 region: CASSPGTSGRDTQYF. CDR3 bases: TGTGCCAGCAGCCCCGGGACTAGCGGGAGAGATACGCAGTATTTT. The chain couples TRBV5-5 to TRBJ2-3; 14 bases are a match to TRBD2. Germline CDR1 is SGHKS and CDR2 is YYEKEE (reference sequence). With V trimmed by 4 bases and J by 5 bases, 3 bases remained unmatched. The CDR3 spans 15 residues.

This clonotype was detected only a few times. V usage is TRBV24-1 and J usage is TRBJ2-1, with D unclear. The CDR3 length is 15 residues. The germline V and J ends were trimmed by 5 bases and 8 bases, with 18 bases remaining between them. Germline assignment: CDR1 KGHDR and CDR2 SFDVKD. DNA for the CDR3: TGTGCCACCAGTGGGGGTGGGCAGACTTACCATGAGCAGTTCTTC. It codes for CATSGGGQTYHEQFF.

In its sample, this clonotype was seen a few times. This chain uses TRBV14 with TRBJ2-7; D unclear. Germline values: CDR1 SGHDN, CDR2 FVKESK. The CDR3 covers 15 residues. V lost 0 bases and J 3 bases, leaving 12 bases between the germline ends. The DNA of the CDR3 is TGTGCCAGCAGCCAAGAACCTAGTGAATACTACGAGCAGTACTTC. This gives the protein CASSQEPSEYYEQYF.

This sequence joins TRBV4-2 and TRBJ1-1; D gene unclear. This CDR3 has 15 residues. V lost 0 bases, J lost 0 bases, and 8 bases lay in between. The germline gives CDR1 LGHNA, CDR2 YNFKEQ. This CDR3 reads CASSQEGSMNTEAFF. DNA for the CDR3: TGTGCCAGCAGCCAAGAGGGTTCGATGAACACTGAAGCTTTCTTT.

The CDR3 sequence: CASSFDLMGTGVNYGYTF. The CDR3 DNA reads as TGTGCCAGCAGCTTCGATTTGATGGGGACAGGTGTTAACTATGGCTACACCTTC. This chain links TRBV7-6 with TRBJ1-2; TRBD1 matches at 8 bases. The CDR3 is 18 residues long. The V segment lost 3 bases and the J segment 1 base; nucleotides outside the gene matches: 13. Germline-derived CDR1 and CDR2 are SGHVS and FNYEAQ.

In its sample, this clonotype was seen many times. The chain combines TRBV4-2 with TRBJ2-7; D gene ambiguous. CDR1 LGHNA and CDR2 YNFKEQ come from the germline V gene. There are 13 residues in the CDR3. Trimming removed 0 bases from V and 6 bases from J, with 9 bases in between. In DNA, the CDR3 is TGTGCCAGCAGCCAAGATACGAGGTTCGAGCAGTACGTC. Translating gives CASSQDTRFEQYV.